A selection of T cell receptor beta chains follows, all from one sample in a study of blood T cell repertoires in COVID-19. TCRdb's table, derived via immunoSEQ multiplex PCR, lists solely in-frame clones and lacks some. The profile covers around 130,000 clones, with 70% to 90% appearing a single time and around 3.2% taken by the ten largest. The sample taken for sequencing was peripheral blood. These receptors were taken from a man over 45 with acute or convalescent COVID-19. Each CDR3 is given with its conserved first and last residue. The D gene is left open where the match is weak. Size is stated for part of the rows, as once, few or many counts, or as a class when the clone is expanded.

>.|TRBV6-6|.|TRBJ1-4
TGTGCCAGCCGACCTGCGGGGGCTAATGAAAAACTGTTTTTT
CASRPAGANEKLFF
>TRBD1|TRBV5-1|.|TRBJ1-1
TGCGCCAGCAGCTCTCTGGGACAGGGTCGAGCCACTGAAGCTTTCTTT
CASSSLGQGRATEAFF
>.|TRBV11-2|.|TRBJ1-5
TGTGCCAGCAGCTTAGATCCGGTTTTCCAGCCCCAGCATTTT
CASSLDPVFQPQHF
>.|TRBV7-6|.|TRBJ2-3
TGTGCCAGCAGCCCCCTTGATACGCAGTATTTT
CASSPLDTQYF
>.|TRBV9|.|TRBJ1-6
TGTGCCAGCAGCGCTCGTGGAGGGCTTTATAATTCACCCCTCCACTTT
CASSARGGLYNSPLHF
>.|TRBV6-5|.|TRBJ1-1
TGTGCCAGCAGTTACAACGCGGCGGTGAACACTGAAGCTTTCTTT
CASSYNAAVNTEAFF
>.|TRBV6-6|.|TRBJ2-7
TGTGCCAGCAGTCCCCCGCCCCCGGCAGGAAGAACGTACGAGCAGTACTTC
CASSPPPPAGRTYEQYF
>TRBD1|TRBV27|.|TRBJ2-1
TGTGCCAGCAGTTTATGGGGACAGCACAATGAGCAGTTCTTC
CASSLWGQHNEQFF
>.|TRBV18|.|TRBJ2-2
TGTGCCAGCTCACCCGGACACGGGACCGGGGAGCTGTTTTTT
CASSPGHGTGELFF
>TRBD1|TRBV6-5|few|TRBJ2-7
TGTGCCAGCAGTTGGGGGACAGGGACGGGTGAGCAGTACTTC
CASSWGTGTGEQYF
>TRBD1|TRBV18|.|TRBJ1-1
TGTGCCAGCTCTCATTACCCGGGACAGAGAAACACTGAAGCTTTCTTT
CASSHYPGQRNTEAFF
>TRBD1|TRBV18|.|TRBJ2-6
TGTGCCAGCTCACCCCCAGGACAGGGTGGTCCTGGGGCCAACGTCCTGACTTTC
CASSPPGQGGPGANVLTF
>.|TRBV24-1|.|TRBJ2-1
TGTGCCACCAGTGTTAGCTCTAGCTCCTACAATGAGCAGTTCTTC
CATSVSSSSYNEQFF
>.|TRBV7-2|.|TRBJ1-5
TGTGCCAGCAGCTTGACCAGAGGTCAGCCCCAGCATTTT
CASSLTRGQPQHF
>.|TRBV30|.|TRBJ2-7
TGTGCCTGGAGCCCCACGGGGGACGGGGAGCAGTACTTC
CAWSPTGDGEQYF
>.|TRBV3-1/TRBV3-2|.|TRBJ1-6
TGTGCCAGCAGCCAAGACGGGGATAATTCACCCCTCCACTTT
CASSQDGDNSPLHF
>TRBD1|TRBV5-6|.|TRBJ1-3
TGTGCCAGCGGGACAGGGCCAGGAAACACCATATATTTT
CASGTGPGNTIYF
>.|TRBV29-1|medium-sized|TRBJ1-5
TGCAGCGTGGAACAGGGTAGCAATCAGCCCCAGCATTTT
CSVEQGSNQPQHF
>TRBD2|TRBV5-1|.|TRBJ2-5
TGCGCCAGCAGCTTGGTTGCGGGAGGTCGAGAGACCCAGTACTTC
CASSLVAGGRETQYF
>TRBD2|TRBV2|.|TRBJ2-5
TGTGCCAGCGGACTAGCGGGCTCCGGGGCCAAAGAGACCCAGTACTTC
CASGLAGSGAKETQYF
>.|TRBV7-8|.|TRBJ1-2
TGTGCCAGCAGCTTAGCCAGATCCTATGGCTACACCTTC
CASSLARSYGYTF
>TRBD1|TRBV27|.|TRBJ2-7
TGTGCCAGCAGTCAAAACAGGGGGCTGTACGAGCAGTACTTC
CASSQNRGLYEQYF
>.|TRBV5-6|.|TRBJ2-5
TGTGCCAGCAACTTCGACCGGGTAGAAGAGACCCAGTACTTC
CASNFDRVEETQYF
>.|TRBV5-6|.|TRBJ2-1
TGTGCCAGCAGCGTAGGGACTCAATACAATGAGCAGTTCTTC
CASSVGTQYNEQFF
>TRBD1|TRBV5-1|.|TRBJ2-7
TGCGCCAGCAGCTTGTTCCCAACAGGGGGCACCGGTTCCTACGAGCAGTACTTC
CASSLFPTGGTGSYEQYF
>.|TRBV18|.|TRBJ1-1
TGTGCCAGCTCCGGACTTGAGAACACTGAAGCTTTCTTT
CASSGLENTEAFF
>TRBD2|TRBV5-4|.|TRBJ2-3
TGTGCCAGCAGCACTCGCCGCGGGAGTAACACAGATACGCAGTATTTT
CASSTRRGSNTDTQYF
>TRBD2|TRBV4-2|.|TRBJ2-1
TGTGCCAGCAGCCAAGAAACGAGCGGGAGGTCTTGGAATGAGCAGTTCTTC
CASSQETSGRSWNEQFF
>.|TRBV7-8|.|TRBJ2-5
TGTGCCAGCAGCTTAGGGGGGACACCTTCCCAAGAGACCCAGTACTTC
CASSLGGTPSQETQYF
>.|TRBV7-9|.|TRBJ2-2
TGTGCCAGCAGCTCTCTGGGGCAGGGGACGAACACCGGGGAGCTGTTTTTT
CASSSLGQGTNTGELFF
>.|TRBV2|.|TRBJ2-7
TGTGCCAGCAGTGAAAGTCGGGGGAACTCCTACGAGCAGTACTTC
CASSESRGNSYEQYF
>.|TRBV6-5|.|TRBJ1-1
TGTGCCAGCAGGTCCATGGGGACATCCACTGAAGCTTTCTTT
CASRSMGTSTEAFF
>.|TRBV3-1/TRBV3-2|.|TRBJ1-2
TGTGCCAGCAGCCAAGATCAGGGGTTGAATGGCTACACCTTC
CASSQDQGLNGYTF
>.|TRBV7-8|.|TRBJ2-1
TGTGCCAGCAGCTTAGCCCACGGCTCCTACAATGAGCAGTTCTTC
CASSLAHGSYNEQFF
>.|TRBV11-3|.|TRBJ2-1
TGTGCCAGCAGCCGGTCAGACAGGTTGCTACCCTACAATGAGCAGTTCTTC
CASSRSDRLLPYNEQFF
>TRBD1|TRBV7-8|.|TRBJ2-7
TGTGCCAGCAGCTCCCGGACAGGCTCCTACGAGCAGTACTTC
CASSSRTGSYEQYF
>TRBD1|TRBV28|.|TRBJ1-2
TGTGCCAGCAGTACCTCGACAGGGACTAACTATGGCTACACCTTC
CASSTSTGTNYGYTF
>.|TRBV11-2|few|TRBJ1-1
TGTGCCAGCAGCCCCGGGGGGGGGTTTGGGACCTATGAAGCTTTCTTT
CASSPGGGFGTYEAFF
>.|TRBV28|.|TRBJ1-6
TGTGCCAGCAGTTTTCCGGGGGTAAATAATTCACCCCTCCACTTT
CASSFPGVNNSPLHF
>.|TRBV6-4|.|TRBJ1-2
TGTGCCAGCAGTGGTTCGACTGGTAGCGGCTACACCTTC
CASSGSTGSGYTF
>TRBD2|TRBV5-4|.|TRBJ2-2
TGTGCCAGCAGCTTGGCATTACTAGCGGGGGGAAAAACCGGGGAGCTGTTTTTT
CASSLALLAGGKTGELFF
>.|TRBV6-5|.|TRBJ1-2
TGTGCCAGCAGTAAACAGGGTCGTGATGGCTACACCTTC
CASSKQGRDGYTF
>.|TRBV2|.|TRBJ2-1
TGTGCCAGCCTCCGGGGTTGGAATGAGCAGTTCTTC
CASLRGWNEQFF
>TRBD1|TRBV7-9|.|TRBJ2-7
TGTGCCAGCAGCTCACAGGGGTACGAGCAGTACTTC
CASSSQGYEQYF
>.|TRBV12-3/TRBV12-4|.|TRBJ1-2
TGTGCCAGCAGTCTACAGGGAGACTATGGCTACACCTTC
CASSLQGDYGYTF
>.|TRBV2|.|TRBJ2-1
TGTGCCAGCACCGCGGGTTCTGAGCAGTTCTTC
CASTAGSEQFF
>TRBD2|TRBV28|.|TRBJ2-5
TGTGCCAGCAGTAGGGCGGGAGGGCTACGTTCAGAGACCCAGTACTTC
CASSRAGGLRSETQYF
>.|TRBV2|.|TRBJ1-1
TGTGCCAGCAACCCGGCATCGGAGACTGAAGCTTTCTTT
CASNPASETEAFF
>.|TRBV24-1|few|TRBJ1-5
TGTGCCACCAGTGAGCGGGGGGATCAGCCCCAGCATTTT
CATSERGDQPQHF
>.|TRBV27|.|TRBJ1-2
TGTGCCAGCAGTCCTCCAGGGGATAGCTATGGCTACACCTTC
CASSPPGDSYGYTF
>.|TRBV20-1|.|TRBJ2-2
TGCAGTGCTAGTGAGGGACTCACCGGGGAGCTGTTTTTT
CSASEGLTGELFF
>TRBD1|TRBV11-3|few|TRBJ1-6
TGTGCCAGCAGCCCGACAGGGGCCCCCCTCCACTTT
CASSPTGAPLHF
>TRBD1|TRBV6-5|.|TRBJ1-5
TGTGCCAGCAGACCGACAGGGATAGACCAGCCCCAGCATTTT
CASRPTGIDQPQHF
>.|TRBV2|once|TRBJ2-1
TGTGCCAGCAGTTTACGGGAGTACGATGAGCAGTTCTTC
CASSLREYDEQFF
>TRBD2|TRBV19|.|TRBJ2-3
TGTGCCAGTAGTATAGGGTTAGCGGGAGGGCGGGAAACAGATACGCAGTATTTT
CASSIGLAGGRETDTQYF
>TRBD1|TRBV7-9|.|TRBJ1-6
TGTGCCAGCAGCTCCGGGACAGGGGATAATTCACCCCTCCACTTT
CASSSGTGDNSPLHF
>.|TRBV24-1|once|TRBJ1-3
TGTGCCACCAGTGAGCGGGGTGGAAACACTATATATTTT
CATSERGGNTIYF